This T cell receptor beta chain was documented in a study of long-term antiretroviral therapy in people with HIV (dated 2022 in TCRdb). Broadly, across the study: Collection of the earliest samples took place about a decade ahead of the 2015 WHO recommendation for immediate ART, at a time when ART was typically delayed until CD4 counts fell. A retrospective serial study tested whether ART initiation and durable HIV suppression were associated with changes in peripheral blood TRB repertoire composition and diversity. The cohort contributed about 200 cryopreserved PBMC samples from about 33 adults with confirmed HIV infection, collected serially over a mean of 6 years (range 1-12). About 40% of the 30 participants with HIV were female. Test extractions of a monoclonal T-cell line alongside approximately 34 polyclonal samples showed no cross-contamination during QIAcube processing. What the work shows at the level of the full study, not this receptor alone: Inferences about post-ART repertoire changes are limited because no data were available on ART adherence, viral resistance or therapy changes. A significant increase in TRB diversity was found to be associated with ART initiation, although TRB diversity was observed to remain significantly below that of transplant donor controls even after long-term ART. The samples span the years 2004 to 2017, and the ART regimens used at that time may not be as effective as current regimens. At every time point, the repertoire was dominated by expanded TRB clones first identified before ART initiation, although this dominance fluctuated and, in many PLHIV, declined after ART. HIV repertoires had narrower CDR3 length ranges than controls, and the network structure suggested an antigen-experienced repertoire that shifted only slightly toward naive after ART. Since PBMC availability was limited, sequencing covered only the TCR beta chain, with no alpha chain pairing. Unsorted PBMC were profiled instead of sorted CD4+ and CD8+ T cells because pre-ART samples had limited cell numbers.

Sequencing of the TRB variable region was done with the immunoSEQ hsTCRB v3.0 assay at survey level resolution. The target sequencing depth for TRB was about 40,000-55,000 T-cell genomes per sample. Pooled TRB libraries were sequenced on an Illumina MiSeq with a v3 150-cycle kit. As for the authors' bioinformatics: Repertoire analysis was run in R within a reproducible Nextflow workflow that covered QC, data transformation and analysis. LymphoSeq2, an R package for exploring AIRR-Seq data, was used to implement the custom analyses. A few samples that produced fewer than 5000 total TRB sequences were removed, so some 190 HIV repertoires were analyzed. Among the approximately 190 retained HIV repertoires, 55 to 60 were collected before ART initiation and around 130 after ART initiation. Each repertoire was downsampled to 5000 TRB nucleotide sequences, and summary statistics were averaged across 100 downsampling iterations. TRB sequences were retained for analysis only if CDR3 regions of at least seven amino acids were present. A Shannon entropy-derived clonality score and the Gini coefficient were used to measure diversity. In the repertoire networks, any two of the top 5000 CDR3 amino acid sequences were connected whenever the two sequences differed by an edit distance of one. GLIPH2 predicted antigen specificity groups and MHC restriction for TRB CDR3 amino acid sequences. To flag known CMV, EBV, HIV or tissue antigen associations, CDR3 amino acid sequences were matched against VDJdb and McPAS-TCR. Pre-ART, post-ART and control groups were compared with Wilcoxon signed-rank tests and Holm-Bonferroni correction. This is the immuneACCESS table as TCRdb keeps it, with only in-frame sequences that have V and J called. A part of the clones is gone; compared with another copy, unresolved V genes explain less than half, and the rest is unexplained. That table is the source of V, J and clone size, and D and trimming were worked out from the DNA. The sample has more than 25,000 clones on record, 87% of them singletons. The ten largest make up approximately 0.93% of the sample.

The CDR3 numbers 13 residues from cysteine through phenylalanine. Of all the DNA, just the CDR3 is kept, 39 bases in frame from base 1. The junction carries 8 bases between V and J, which are trimmed by 2 bases and 4 bases respectively. Per the germline V gene (reference sequence), GTSNPN is the CDR1 and SVGIG is the CDR2. Inclusion was restricted to participants for whom at least one PBMC sample before ART initiation and at least two post-ART samples were available. Every participant with HIV received treatment in the United States of America. Before DNA extraction, cryopreserved samples of 1-10 million PBMC were thawed and washed. At the time of the earliest PBMC sample for each participant with HIV, ages ranged from about 23 to 60 years. PBMC samples were contributed by each participant from 1-4 timepoints before ART initiation and 2-8 timepoints after ART initiation, with a median of 7 samples. Serial HIV viral load, CD4+ T-cell count, ART history and demographic data were obtained for every participant. Genomic DNA was extracted from unsorted PBMC with a Qiagen kit on a QIAcube, with processing performed in batches of 12 samples.

This clone occurred once. The specificity of this receptor is unknown. There are no base qualities to consult, and no much larger clone falls within one base. The source of this sequence is a middle-aged man with HIV. The specimen was unsorted PBMCs, collected 2 years after starting antiretroviral therapy. Recombination linked TRBV30 to TRBJ2-2, with the D gene uncertain. The CDR3 region has the sequence CAWSPRFTGELFF. The DNA sequence is TGTGCCTGGAGTCCTAGATTCACCGGGGAGCTGTTTTTT.